This paragraph covers one TCR beta chain sequence. Its antigen remains unidentified. The V gene's germline CDR1 is SGHTA and CDR2 FQGNSA. The CDR3 contains 15 residues. Trimming removed 4 bases from V and 10 bases from J; junction bases left unmatched: 6. The sample is drawn from a study of regulatory T cells in long-lasting Graves disease. Overall study results and limits: New patients shared fewer public clonotypes (approximately 1,000) than persistent patients did (around 3,000). Persistent disease showed a preference for TRBV28, TRBJ1-2 and TRBJ2-5. A reduction in accuracy may have resulted from the small sample size.

HTBI primers from iRepertoire and Arm-PCR of CDR3 regions yielded the TCR beta libraries. In TCRdb, the multiplex PCR reads were re-called with MiXCR into one record per CDR3 protein. The sample lists 420,000 or so distinct CDR3 sequences, 20% to 30% seen once, with approximately 28% in the top ten. As for time point: persistent/refractory GD, antithyroid drugs over 5 years with positive TRAb. The TCR library was made from RNA that had been extracted from PBMCs in TRIzol. Peripheral blood, roughly 8.8 milliliters of it, was drawn into EDTA tubes. The genes are TRBV7-2 and TRBJ2-1; 14 bases map to TRBD2. The origin of this receptor is a female donor with Graves disease. This sample comprised peripheral blood mononuclear cells (PBMCs), obtained when the disease was refractory, from a patient treated with antithyroid drugs. CDR3 residues: CASSSGLAGVREQFF. CDR3 nucleotide sequence: TGTGCCAGCAGCTCGGGACTAGCGGGAGTGAGAGAGCAGTTCTTC.